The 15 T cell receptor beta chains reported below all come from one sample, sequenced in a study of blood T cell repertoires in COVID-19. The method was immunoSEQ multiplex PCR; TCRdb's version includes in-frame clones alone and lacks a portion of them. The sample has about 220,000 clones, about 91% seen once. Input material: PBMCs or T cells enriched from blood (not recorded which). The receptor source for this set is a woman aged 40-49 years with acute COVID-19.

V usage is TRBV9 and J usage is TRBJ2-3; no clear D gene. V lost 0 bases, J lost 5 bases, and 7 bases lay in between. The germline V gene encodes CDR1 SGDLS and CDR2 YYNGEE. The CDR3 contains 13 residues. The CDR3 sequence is CASSVAPGDTQYF. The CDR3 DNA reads TGTGCCAGCAGCGTAGCACCGGGAGATACGCAGTATTTT.

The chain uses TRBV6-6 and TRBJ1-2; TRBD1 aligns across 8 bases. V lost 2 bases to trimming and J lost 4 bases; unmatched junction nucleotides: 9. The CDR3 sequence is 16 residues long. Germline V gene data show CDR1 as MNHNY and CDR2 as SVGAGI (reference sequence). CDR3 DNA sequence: TGTGCCAGCAGTTACACGCATACAGGGGGGCCCTATGGCTACACCTTC. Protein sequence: CASSYTHTGGPYGYTF.

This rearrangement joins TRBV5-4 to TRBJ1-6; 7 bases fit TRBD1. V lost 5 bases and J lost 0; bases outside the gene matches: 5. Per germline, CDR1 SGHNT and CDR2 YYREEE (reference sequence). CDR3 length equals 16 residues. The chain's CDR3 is CASRSQGGSYNSPLHF. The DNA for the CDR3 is TGTGCCAGCAGATCGCAGGGGGGCTCCTATAATTCACCCCTCCACTTT.

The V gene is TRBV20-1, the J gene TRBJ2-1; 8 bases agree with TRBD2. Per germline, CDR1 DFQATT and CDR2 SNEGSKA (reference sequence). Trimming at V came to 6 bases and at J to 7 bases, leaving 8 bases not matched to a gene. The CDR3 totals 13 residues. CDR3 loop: CSASSGVANEQFF. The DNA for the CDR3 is TGCAGTGCGAGTAGCGGGGTAGCAAATGAGCAGTTCTTC.

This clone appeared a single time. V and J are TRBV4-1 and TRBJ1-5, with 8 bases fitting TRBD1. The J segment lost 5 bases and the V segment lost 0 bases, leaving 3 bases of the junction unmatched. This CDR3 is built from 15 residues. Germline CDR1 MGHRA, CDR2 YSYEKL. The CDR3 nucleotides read TGCGCCAGCAGCCAAGATCAGGACAGGGATCAGCCCCAGCATTTT. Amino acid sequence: CASSQDQDRDQPQHF.

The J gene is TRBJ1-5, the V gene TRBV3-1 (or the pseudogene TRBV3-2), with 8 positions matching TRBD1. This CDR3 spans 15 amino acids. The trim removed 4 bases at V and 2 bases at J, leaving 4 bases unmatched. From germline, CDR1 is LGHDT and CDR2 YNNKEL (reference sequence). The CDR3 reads CASSLGTGGNQPQHF. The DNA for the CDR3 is TGTGCCAGCAGCCTCGGGACAGGTGGCAATCAGCCCCAGCATTTT.

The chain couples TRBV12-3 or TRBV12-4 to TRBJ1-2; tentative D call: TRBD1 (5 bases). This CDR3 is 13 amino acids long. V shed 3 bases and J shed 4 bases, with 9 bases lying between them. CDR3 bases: TGTGCCAGCAGTTTCGACAGAGTCTATGGCTACACCTTC. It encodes CASSFDRVYGYTF.

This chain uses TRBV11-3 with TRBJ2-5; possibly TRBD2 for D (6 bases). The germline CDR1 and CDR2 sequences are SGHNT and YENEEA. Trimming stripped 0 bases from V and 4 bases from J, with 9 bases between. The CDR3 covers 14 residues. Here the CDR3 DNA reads TGTGCCAGCAGCTTAGATGCGGGGATAGAGACCCAGTACTTC. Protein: CASSLDAGIETQYF.

The DNA for the CDR3 is TGTGCCAGCATCAGTCCGACTAGCGGAATCTACAATGAGCAGTTCTTC. Amino acid sequence: CASISPTSGIYNEQFF. The rearrangement uses TRBV11-3 and TRBJ2-1, with 9 nucleotides matching TRBD2. Germline V lookup: CDR1 SGHNT, CDR2 YENEEA. This CDR3 has 16 amino acids. With 7 bases clipped from V and 3 bases from J, the junction kept 10 bases outside the gene matches.

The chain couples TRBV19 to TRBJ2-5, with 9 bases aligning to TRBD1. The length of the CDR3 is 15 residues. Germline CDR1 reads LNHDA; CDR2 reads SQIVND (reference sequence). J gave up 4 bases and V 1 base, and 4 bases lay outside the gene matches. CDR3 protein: CASSIGGTGTETQYF. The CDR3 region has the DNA TGTGCCAGTAGTATAGGGGGGACAGGGACAGAGACCCAGTACTTC.

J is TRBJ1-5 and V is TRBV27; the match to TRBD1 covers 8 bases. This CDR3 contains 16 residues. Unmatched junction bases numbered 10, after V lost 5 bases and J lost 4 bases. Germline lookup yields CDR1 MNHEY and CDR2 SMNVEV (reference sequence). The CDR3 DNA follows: TGTGCCAGCAGTCCTCGACAGGGGCTCCCGAATCAGCCCCAGCATTTT. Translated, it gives CASSPRQGLPNQPQHF.

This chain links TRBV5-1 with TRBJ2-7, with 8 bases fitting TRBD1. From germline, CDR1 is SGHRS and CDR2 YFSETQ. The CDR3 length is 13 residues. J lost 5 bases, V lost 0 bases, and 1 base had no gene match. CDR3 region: CASSLGQGNEQYF. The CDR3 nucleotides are TGCGCCAGCAGCTTGGGACAGGGGAACGAGCAGTACTTC. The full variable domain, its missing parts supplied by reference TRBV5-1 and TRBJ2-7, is KAGVTQTPRYLIKTRGQQVTLSCSPISGHRSVSWYQQTPGQGLQFLFEYFSETQRNKGNFPGRFSGRQFSNSRSEMNVSTLELGDSALYLCASSLGQGNEQYFGPGTRLTVT.

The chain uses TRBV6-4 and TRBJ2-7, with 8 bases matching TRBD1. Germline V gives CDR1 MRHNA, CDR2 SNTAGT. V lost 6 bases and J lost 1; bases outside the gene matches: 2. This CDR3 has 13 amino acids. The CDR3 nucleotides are TGTGCCAGCAGCCGACAGGGGTCCTACGAGCAGTACGTC. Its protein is CASSRQGSYEQYV.

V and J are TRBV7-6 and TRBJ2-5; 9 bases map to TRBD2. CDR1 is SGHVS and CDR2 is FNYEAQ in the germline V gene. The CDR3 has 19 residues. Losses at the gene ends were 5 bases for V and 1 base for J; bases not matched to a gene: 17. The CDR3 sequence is CASSLGPSGGTTTQETQYF. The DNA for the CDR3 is TGTGCCAGCAGCCTGGGTCCCAGCGGGGGGACCACTACCCAAGAGACCCAGTACTTC.

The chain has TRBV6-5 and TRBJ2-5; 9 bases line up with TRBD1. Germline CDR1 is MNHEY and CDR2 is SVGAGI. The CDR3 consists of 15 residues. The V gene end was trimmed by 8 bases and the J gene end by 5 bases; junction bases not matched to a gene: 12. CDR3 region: CASGSTGGAWETQYF. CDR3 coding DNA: TGTGCCAGCGGCTCCACAGGGGGCGCCTGGGAGACCCAGTACTTC.